This T cell receptor beta chain was recovered during a study of T cell changes during pregnancy in multiple sclerosis. Assay: immunoSEQ multiplex PCR; the TCRdb copy retains only in-frame clones and omits some. The sample yields around 69,000 clones, more than 90% seen once. The sequence was obtained from a female donor with multiple sclerosis, enrolled in a pregnancy study. Here the sequenced sample was peripheral blood, taken in the third trimester of pregnancy.

Here the CDR3 reads CASSREVETQYF. The CDR3 region has the DNA TGTGCCAGCAGCCGGGAGGTAGAGACCCAGTACTTC. The chain carries TRBV5-8 and TRBJ2-5, with TRBD2 matching 7 bases. Germline CDR1 and CDR2: SGHTS and YDEGEE. This CDR3 has 12 residues. The V gene end was trimmed by 4 bases and the J gene end by 4 bases; junction bases not matched to a gene: 1.